This T cell receptor beta chain was retrieved from a study of graft-versus-host responses after intestinal transplantation. The germline V gene encodes CDR1 SGDLS and CDR2 YYNGEE. Trimming took off 4 bases at V and 0 bases at J, with 14 bases between the two ends. The CDR3 length is 16 residues. This table comes from immunoSEQ multiplex PCR, and its TCRdb copy is limited to in-frame clones, with some not included. Of approximately 63,000 clones detected, approximately 94% appear once; the ten largest clones hold 0.38%. As concerns this clone: Its antigen is as yet unknown.

The sequence was collected from a human donor who was the organ donor for an intestinal transplant. The V call is TRBV9, the J call TRBJ2-1; D might be TRBD2 (6 bases). The sequences come from unstimulated CD4+ T cells sorted from spleen or lymph node cells, collected before transplant. The CDR3 spells CASSKWGVSSYNEQFF. The CDR3 DNA sequence: TGTGCCAGCAGCAAATGGGGGGTTAGCTCCTACAATGAGCAGTTCTTC.